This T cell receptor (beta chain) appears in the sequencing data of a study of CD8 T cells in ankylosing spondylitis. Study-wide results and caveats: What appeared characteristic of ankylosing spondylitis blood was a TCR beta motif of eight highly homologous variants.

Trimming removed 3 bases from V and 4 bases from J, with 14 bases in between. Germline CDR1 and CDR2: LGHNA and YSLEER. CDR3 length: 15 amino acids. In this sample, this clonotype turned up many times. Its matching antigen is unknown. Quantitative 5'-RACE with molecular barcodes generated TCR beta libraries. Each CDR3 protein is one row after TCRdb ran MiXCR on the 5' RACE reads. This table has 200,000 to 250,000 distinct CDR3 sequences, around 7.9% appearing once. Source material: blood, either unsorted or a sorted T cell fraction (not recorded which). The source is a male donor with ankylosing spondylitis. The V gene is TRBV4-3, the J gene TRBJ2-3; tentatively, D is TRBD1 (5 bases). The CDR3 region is CASSQAGLRPDTQYF. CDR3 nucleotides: TGCGCCAGCAGCCAGGCAGGGCTCCGGCCAGATACGCAGTATTTT.